The clone carrying this TCR beta chain was recorded at least ten times. What it binds is not known. These data come from a study of CD8 T cells in ankylosing spondylitis. Study-wide results and limits: Reportedly, significant enrichment of disease-linked clones occurred in matched ankylosing spondylitis synovial fluid. Seemingly characteristic of ankylosing spondylitis blood was a TCR beta motif consisting of about 8 highly homologous variants.

Quantitative 5'-RACE with molecular barcodes was used to make the TCR beta libraries. MiXCR, run by TCRdb on the 5' RACE reads, gives a single entry per CDR3 protein. The table records 100,000 to 150,000 distinct CDR3 sequences, around 7% of them present only once. The germline V gene has CDR1 SGHVS and CDR2 FNYEAQ. This CDR3 is 16 amino acids long. The V gene end was trimmed by 5 bases and the J gene end by 1 base; junction bases not matched to a gene: 6. Material: blood, either unsorted or a sorted T cell fraction (not recorded which). The V call is TRBV7-6, the J call TRBJ2-2, with 8 bases identical to TRBD1. The clonotype originates from a male donor with ankylosing spondylitis or in good health (not recorded which). DNA of the CDR3: TGTGCCAGCAGCCCTCGACAGGGGCTGAACACCGGGGAGCTGTTTTTT. The encoded protein is CASSPRQGLNTGELFF.